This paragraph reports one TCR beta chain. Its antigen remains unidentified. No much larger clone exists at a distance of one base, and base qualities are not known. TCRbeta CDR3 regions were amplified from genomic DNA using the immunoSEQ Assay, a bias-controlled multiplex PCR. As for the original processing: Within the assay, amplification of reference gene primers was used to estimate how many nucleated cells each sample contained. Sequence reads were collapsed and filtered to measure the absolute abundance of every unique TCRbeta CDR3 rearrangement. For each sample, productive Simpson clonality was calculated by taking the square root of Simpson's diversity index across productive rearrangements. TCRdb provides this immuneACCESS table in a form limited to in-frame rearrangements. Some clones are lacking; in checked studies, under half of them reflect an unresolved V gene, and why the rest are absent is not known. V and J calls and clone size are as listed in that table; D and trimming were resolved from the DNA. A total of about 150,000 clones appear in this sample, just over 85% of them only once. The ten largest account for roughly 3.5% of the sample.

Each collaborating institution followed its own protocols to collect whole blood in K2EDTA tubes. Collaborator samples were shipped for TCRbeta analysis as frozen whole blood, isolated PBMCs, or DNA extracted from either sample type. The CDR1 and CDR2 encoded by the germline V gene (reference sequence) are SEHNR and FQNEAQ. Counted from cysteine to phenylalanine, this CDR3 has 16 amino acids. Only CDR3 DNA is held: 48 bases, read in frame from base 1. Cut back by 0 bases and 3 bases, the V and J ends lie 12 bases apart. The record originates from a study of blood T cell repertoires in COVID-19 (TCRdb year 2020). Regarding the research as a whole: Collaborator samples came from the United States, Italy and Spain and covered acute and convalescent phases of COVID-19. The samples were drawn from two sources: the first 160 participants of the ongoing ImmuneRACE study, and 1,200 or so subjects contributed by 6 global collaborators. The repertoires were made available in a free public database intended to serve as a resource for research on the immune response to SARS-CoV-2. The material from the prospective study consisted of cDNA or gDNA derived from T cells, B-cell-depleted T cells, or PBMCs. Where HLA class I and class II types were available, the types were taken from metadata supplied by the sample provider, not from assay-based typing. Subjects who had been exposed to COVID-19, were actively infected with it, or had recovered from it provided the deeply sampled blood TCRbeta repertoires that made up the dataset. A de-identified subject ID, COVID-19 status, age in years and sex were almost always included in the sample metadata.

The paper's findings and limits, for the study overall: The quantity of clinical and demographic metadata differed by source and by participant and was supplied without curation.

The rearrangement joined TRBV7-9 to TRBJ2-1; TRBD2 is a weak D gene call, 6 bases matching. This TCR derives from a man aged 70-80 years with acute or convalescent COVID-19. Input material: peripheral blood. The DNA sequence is TGTGCCAGCAGCTTAGCTAGCGGACAAGGCTACAATGAGCAGTTCTTC. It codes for CASSLASGQGYNEQFF.